These 20 T cell receptor beta chains share one sample of origin, sequenced in a study of a mutant IDH1 vaccine in newly diagnosed glioma. Measured with immunoSEQ multiplex PCR; TCRdb has only the in-frame clones, and not every one. Found here are about 92,000 clones, 83% of them singletons; the top ten hold around 7.4%. Time point in this sample: baseline, week 1 (first vaccination visit). Treatment denoted: pre-vaccination baseline after standard-of-care therapy. The input for sequencing was PBMCs, taken from a glioma patient treated with radiotherapy, temozolomide or both. The source is a woman aged 45 to 65 with glioma.

The rearrangement joins TRBV4-1 to TRBJ2-7; D is possibly TRBD1 or TRBD2 (5 bases each). Trimming pared 5 bases from V and 7 bases from J, leaving 24 bases between. CDR3 length equals 16 residues. Germline values: CDR1 MGHRA, CDR2 YSYEKL. CDR3 protein: CASSADPGTSTREQYF. The CDR3 DNA reads as TGCGCCAGCAGCGCAGACCCCGGGACGTCGACTCGGGAGCAGTACTTC.

The genes are TRBV4-1 and TRBJ2-2, with 7 bases aligning to TRBD1. V dropped 3 bases and J dropped 4; count of bases not matched to a gene: 5. Germline CDR1 is MGHRA and CDR2 is YSYEKL. This CDR3 region has 15 residues. Written as DNA, the CDR3 is TGCGCCAGCAGCCAGACAGGGAGTGGCACCGGGGAGCTGTTTTTT. Translating gives CASSQTGSGTGELFF.

The count of this clone is one. This rearrangement joins TRBV10-3 to TRBJ2-2; TRBD1 agrees at 8 bases. CDR1 is ENHRY, CDR2 SYGVKD, per germline. This CDR3 spans 16 amino acids. Trimming at V came to 6 bases and at J to 1 base, leaving 7 bases not matched to a gene. The CDR3 nucleotides are TGTGCCATCAGGGGGACAGGCTTGTTGAACACCGGGGAGCTGTTTTTT. Translated: CAIRGTGLLNTGELFF.

The chain recombines TRBV28 with TRBJ2-7; 8 bases are shared with TRBD1. CDR1 MDHEN and CDR2 SYDVKM come from the germline V gene. With V trimmed by 6 bases and J by 3 bases, 7 bases remained unmatched. This CDR3 is built from 14 residues. The CDR3 coding sequence is TGTGCCAGCAGGCCTGACAGGGGATACTACGAGCAGTACTTC. Protein sequence: CASRPDRGYYEQYF.

This clone has a handful of counts. The chain links TRBV6-1 to TRBJ2-5; 9 nucleotides agree with TRBD2. This CDR3 spans 15 amino acids. Trimming took 7 bases from V and 4 from J; bases not matched to a gene: 10. Germline V CDR1 and CDR2: MNHNS, SASEGT. The CDR3 DNA reads as TGTGCCAGCAAGGGTAGCGGGGGTAAAATAGAGACCCAGTACTTC. This sequence encodes CASKGSGGKIETQYF.

The rearrangement uses TRBV27 and TRBJ2-1; D not resolved. This CDR3 has 13 amino acids. Germline assignment: CDR1 MNHEY and CDR2 SMNVEV (reference sequence). Trimming stripped 3 bases from V and 7 bases from J, with 10 bases between. In nucleotides, the CDR3 is TGTGCCAGCAGTTTTTCTGCGGAAAATGAGCAGTTCTTC. Protein: CASSFSAENEQFF.

With regard to this clone: Germline and junction disagree at one end, which may indicate a read error. This chain uses TRBV10-2 with TRBJ2-5; the D is unclear. Per the germline V gene, CDR1 is WSHSY and CDR2 is SAAADI. The CDR3 consists of 15 residues. In DNA form, the CDR3 reads TGCGCCAGCAGTGATTTGCATGGGTTAAAAGAGGCCCAGTACTTC. Translating it yields CASSDLHGLKEAQYF.

This clone showed up just once. V usage is TRBV19 and J usage is TRBJ2-7, with D hard to call. CDR1 and CDR2 (germline): LNHDA, SQIVND (reference sequence). The V gene lost 10 bases and the J gene lost 3 bases, with 4 bases spanning the gap. There are 9 residues in the CDR3. Here the CDR3 DNA reads TGTGCCACGGACTACGAGCAGTACTTC. This codes for CATDYEQYF.

In the case of this clone: One junction end disagrees with the germline gene, perhaps due to a read error. This chain connects TRBV7-2 to TRBJ1-2, with unresolved D. Germline CDR1 and CDR2: SGHTA and FQGNSA. This CDR3 is built from 9 residues. The CDR3 sequence: CASSLTHFF. CDR3 in DNA: TGTGCCAGCAGCTTAACACACTTCTTC.

The genes are TRBV28 and TRBJ1-6; D uncertain. V dropped 3 bases and J dropped 13 bases, with 10 bases sitting between them. Germline V gene sequence: CDR1 MDHEN, CDR2 SYDVKM. This CDR3 has 12 residues. The CDR3 sequence: CASSFGVFPLHF. DNA for the CDR3: TGTGCCAGCAGTTTCGGGGTCTTTCCCCTCCACTTT.

V usage is TRBV27 and J usage is TRBJ2-7; 7 bases are a match to TRBD1. Germline CDR1 MNHEY, CDR2 SMNVEV (reference sequence). The CDR3 extends over 14 amino acids. Trimming cost V 5 bases and J 3 bases; bases outside gene matches: 7. CDR3 in DNA: TGTGCCAGCAGTCCCCGACAGGGCTACTACGAGCAGTACTTC. Residues: CASSPRQGYYEQYF.

This rearrangement joins TRBV27 to TRBJ1-5, with D perhaps matching TRBD1 (5 bases). This CDR3 has 15 amino acids. V was shortened by 3 bases and J by 7 bases, with 16 bases between the two germline ends. Germline V gene data show CDR1 as MNHEY and CDR2 as SMNVEV (reference sequence). The CDR3 region is CASSFMPGSGQPQHF. CDR3 in DNA: TGTGCCAGCAGTTTTATGCCAGGGTCGGGACAGCCCCAGCATTTT.

The V gene is TRBV27, the J gene TRBJ2-6; possible D gene TRBD2, 6 bases. Germline V gene lookup returns CDR1 MNHEY and CDR2 SMNVEV (reference sequence). V was pared by 3 bases and J by 2 bases, with 8 bases between. CDR3 size: 15 residues. The CDR3 spells CASSLEGTGANVLTF. CDR3 DNA: TGTGCCAGCAGTTTGGAGGGTACTGGGGCCAACGTCCTGACTTTC.

A single count supports this clone. J is TRBJ1-6 and V is TRBV6-4; TRBD1 is a possible D gene (6 bases). CDR1 and CDR2 (germline): MRHNA, SNTAGT. The CDR3 has 20 amino acids. Between the trimmed V and J ends, which lost 6 bases and 0 bases, there was a span of 24 bases. The CDR3 coding sequence is TGTGCCAGCAGGGGGGGAAGGGAGGGGGAAAGGAGCTCCTATAATTCACCCCTCCACTTT. It yields the protein CASRGGREGERSSYNSPLHF.

The V call is TRBV4-1, the J call TRBJ1-2; no clear D. The CDR3 totals 17 residues. Germline values: CDR1 MGHRA, CDR2 YSYEKL. V was cut by 0 bases and J by 8 bases, with 22 bases left in between. The CDR3 is CASSQDDIRLQREGYTF. The CDR3 nucleotides read TGCGCCAGCAGCCAAGATGATATCCGCCTGCAAAGGGAGGGCTACACCTTC.

The chain joins TRBV5-1 to TRBJ2-7; D is possibly TRBD1 (6 bases). The V gene lost 4 bases and the J gene lost 3 bases, with 17 bases spanning the gap. Germline assignment: CDR1 SGHRS and CDR2 YFSETQ. This CDR3 has 15 residues. The CDR3 DNA reads TGCGCCAGCAGCACCAACCCAGGGGCTAACTACGAGCAGTACTTC. Its translation is CASSTNPGANYEQYF.

The J gene is TRBJ1-6, the V gene TRBV5-5, with a possible D match to TRBD1 (5 bases). This CDR3 spans 16 amino acids. Per the germline V gene, CDR1 is SGHKS and CDR2 is YYEKEE (reference sequence). V was shortened by 4 bases and J by 5 bases, with 16 bases between the two germline ends. The chain's CDR3 is CASSKATGTNNSPLHF. The DNA of the CDR3 is TGTGCCAGCAGCAAGGCTACCGGGACGAATAATTCACCCCTCCACTTT.

The rearrangement links TRBV7-9 to TRBJ2-7; D unresolved. The CDR3 spans 15 residues. Germline V gene sequence: CDR1 SEHNR, CDR2 FQNEAQ (reference sequence). V was clipped by 0 bases and J by 0 bases, with 9 bases between them. The CDR3 loop is CASSLAGSFSYEQYF. CDR3 in DNA: TGTGCCAGCAGCTTAGCAGGATCATTCTCCTACGAGCAGTACTTC.

The chain couples TRBV2 to TRBJ2-7; D is uncertain. The CDR3 contains 12 residues. The germline CDR1 and CDR2 sequences are SNHLY and FYNNEI. Between the trimmed V and J ends, which lost 7 bases and 4 bases, there was a span of 11 bases. In DNA form, the CDR3 reads TGTGCCAGCAAAAGGGAAGATTACGAGCAGTACTTC. Protein: CASKREDYEQYF.

The chain combines TRBV10-1 with TRBJ2-3; 7 nucleotides line up with TRBD2. CDR3 length: 14 residues. V lost 5 bases and J lost 8; bases outside the gene matches: 10. Germline V gene sequence: CDR1 WNHNN, CDR2 SYGVQD (reference sequence). CDR3 DNA: TGCGCCAGCAGTAACTCCGGGGGGTCAGGTACGCAGTATTTT. Translated: CASSNSGGSGTQYF.